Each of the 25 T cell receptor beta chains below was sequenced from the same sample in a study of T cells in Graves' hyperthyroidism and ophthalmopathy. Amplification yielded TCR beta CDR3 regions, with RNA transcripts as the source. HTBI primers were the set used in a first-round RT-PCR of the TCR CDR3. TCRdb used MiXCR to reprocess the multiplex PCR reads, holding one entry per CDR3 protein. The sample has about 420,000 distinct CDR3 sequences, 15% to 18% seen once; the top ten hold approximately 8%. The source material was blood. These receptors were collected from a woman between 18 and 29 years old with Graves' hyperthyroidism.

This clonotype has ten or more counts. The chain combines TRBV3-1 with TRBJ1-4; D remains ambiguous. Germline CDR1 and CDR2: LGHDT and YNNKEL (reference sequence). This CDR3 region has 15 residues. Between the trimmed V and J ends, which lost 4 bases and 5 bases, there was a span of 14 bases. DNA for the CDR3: TGTGCCAGCAGCCCCCAGAAGAGGCAAAATGAAAAACTGTTTTTT. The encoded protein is CASSPQKRQNEKLFF.

Written as DNA, the CDR3 is TGCAGTGTAGGGGGACTAGCGGGAGGGCCGGCGTTCTTC. Its translation: CSVGGLAGGPAFF. The rearrangement joins TRBV20-1 to TRBJ2-1; 16 nucleotides agree with TRBD2. This CDR3 is 13 amino acids long. Germline V CDR1 and CDR2: DFQATT, SNEGSKA (reference sequence). The V segment lost 7 bases and the J segment 15 bases; nucleotides outside the gene matches: 9.

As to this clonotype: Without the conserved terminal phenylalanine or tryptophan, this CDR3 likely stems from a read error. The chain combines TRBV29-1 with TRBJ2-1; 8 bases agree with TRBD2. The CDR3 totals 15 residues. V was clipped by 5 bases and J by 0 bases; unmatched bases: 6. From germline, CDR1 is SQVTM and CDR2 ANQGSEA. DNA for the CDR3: TGCAGCGTTCCAACAGGGACTAGCTCCTACAATGAGCAGTTCCTC. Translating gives CSVPTGTSSYNEQFL.

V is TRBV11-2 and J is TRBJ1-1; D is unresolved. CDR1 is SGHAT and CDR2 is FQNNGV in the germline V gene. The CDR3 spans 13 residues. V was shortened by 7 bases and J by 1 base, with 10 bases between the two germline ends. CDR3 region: CASNVHTNTEAFF. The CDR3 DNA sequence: TGTGCCAGCAACGTTCATACGAACACTGAAGCTTTCTTT. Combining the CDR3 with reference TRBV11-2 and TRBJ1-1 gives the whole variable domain EAGVAQSPRYKIIEKRQSVAFWCNPISGHATLYWYQQILGQGPKLLIQFQNNGVVDDSQLPKDRFSAERLKGVDSTLKIQPAKLEDSAVYLCASNVHTNTEAFFGQGTRLTVV.

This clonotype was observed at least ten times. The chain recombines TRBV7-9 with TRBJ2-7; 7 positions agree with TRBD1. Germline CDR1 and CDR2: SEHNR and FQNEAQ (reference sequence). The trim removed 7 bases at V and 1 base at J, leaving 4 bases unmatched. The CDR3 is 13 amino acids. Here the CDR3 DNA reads TGTGCCAGCACCCCGACAGGGTCCTACGAGCAGTACTTC. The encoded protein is CASTPTGSYEQYF.

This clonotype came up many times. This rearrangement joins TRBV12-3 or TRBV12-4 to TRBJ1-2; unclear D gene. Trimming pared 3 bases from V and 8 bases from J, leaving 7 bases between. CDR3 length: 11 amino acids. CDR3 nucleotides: TGTGCCAGCAGTTTGGGGTGGGGCTACACCTTC. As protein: CASSLGWGYTF.

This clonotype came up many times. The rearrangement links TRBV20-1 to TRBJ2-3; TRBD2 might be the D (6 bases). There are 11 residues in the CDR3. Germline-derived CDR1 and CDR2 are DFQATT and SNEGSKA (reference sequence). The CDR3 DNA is TGCACGGGACTCCCTGGGGATACGCAGTATTTT. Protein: CTGLPGDTQYF.

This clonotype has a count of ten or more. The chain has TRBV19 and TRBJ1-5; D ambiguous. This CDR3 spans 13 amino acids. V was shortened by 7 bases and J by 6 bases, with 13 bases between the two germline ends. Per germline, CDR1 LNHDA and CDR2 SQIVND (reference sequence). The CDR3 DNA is TGTGCCAGTAACCCCGGAGGAGGTCAGCCCCAGCATTTT. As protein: CASNPGGGQPQHF.

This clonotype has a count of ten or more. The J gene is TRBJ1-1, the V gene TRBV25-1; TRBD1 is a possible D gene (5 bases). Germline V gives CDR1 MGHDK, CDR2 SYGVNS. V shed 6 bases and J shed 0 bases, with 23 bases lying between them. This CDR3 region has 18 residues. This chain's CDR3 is CASSNFLYRGDMNTEAFF. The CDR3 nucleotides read TGTGCCAGCAGCAACTTCCTCTATAGGGGCGACATGAACACTGAAGCTTTCTTT.

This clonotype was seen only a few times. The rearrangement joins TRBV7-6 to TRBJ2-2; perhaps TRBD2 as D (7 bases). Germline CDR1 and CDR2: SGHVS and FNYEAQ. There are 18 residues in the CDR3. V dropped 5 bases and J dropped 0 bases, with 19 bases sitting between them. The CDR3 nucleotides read TGTGCCAGCAGCGCCCAGAGGGGGGGGCTGTCGAACACCGGGGAGCTGTTTTTT. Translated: CASSAQRGGLSNTGELFF.

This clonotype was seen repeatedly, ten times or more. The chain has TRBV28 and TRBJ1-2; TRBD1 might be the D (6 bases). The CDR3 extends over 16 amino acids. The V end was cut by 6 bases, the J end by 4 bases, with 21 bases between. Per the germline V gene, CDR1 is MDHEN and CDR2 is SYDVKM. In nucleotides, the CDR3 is TGTGCCAGCAGATACTCCGGGGGGCGTCGCGGCTATGGCTACACCTTC. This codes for CASRYSGGRRGYGYTF.

The CDR3 sequence is CASSYDTTNEKLFF. As DNA, the CDR3 is TGTGCCAGCAGTTACGACACAACTAATGAAAAACTGTTTTTT. The rearrangement joins TRBV6-6 to TRBJ1-4; the D is unclear. The CDR3 loop spans 14 amino acids. The germline gives CDR1 MNHNY, CDR2 SVGAGI (reference sequence). Trimming removed 2 bases at V and 0 bases at J, with 4 bases between.

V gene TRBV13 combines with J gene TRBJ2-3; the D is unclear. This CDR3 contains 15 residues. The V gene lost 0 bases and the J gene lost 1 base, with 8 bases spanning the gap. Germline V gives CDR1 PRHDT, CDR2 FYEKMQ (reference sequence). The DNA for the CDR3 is TGTGCCAGCAGCTTAGGGTGGGCCCGCACAGATACGCAGTATTTT. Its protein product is CASSLGWARTDTQYF.

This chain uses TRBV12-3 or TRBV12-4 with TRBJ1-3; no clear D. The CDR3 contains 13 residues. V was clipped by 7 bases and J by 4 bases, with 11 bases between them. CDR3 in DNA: TGTGCCAGCACCCCTATTCAGGGAAACACCATATATTTT. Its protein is CASTPIQGNTIYF.

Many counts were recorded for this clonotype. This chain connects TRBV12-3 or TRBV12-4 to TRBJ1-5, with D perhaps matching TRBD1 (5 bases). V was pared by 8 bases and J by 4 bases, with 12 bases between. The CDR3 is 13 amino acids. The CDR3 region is CASRQGSNQPQHF. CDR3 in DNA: TGTGCCAGCCGGCAGGGCTCGAATCAGCCCCAGCATTTT.

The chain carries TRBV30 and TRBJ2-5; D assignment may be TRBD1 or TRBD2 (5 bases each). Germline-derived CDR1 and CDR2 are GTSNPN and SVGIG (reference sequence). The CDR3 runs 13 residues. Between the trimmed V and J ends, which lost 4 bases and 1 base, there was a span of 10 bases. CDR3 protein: CAWNPGPQETQYF. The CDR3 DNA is TGTGCCTGGAACCCGGGACCCCAAGAGACCCAGTACTTC.

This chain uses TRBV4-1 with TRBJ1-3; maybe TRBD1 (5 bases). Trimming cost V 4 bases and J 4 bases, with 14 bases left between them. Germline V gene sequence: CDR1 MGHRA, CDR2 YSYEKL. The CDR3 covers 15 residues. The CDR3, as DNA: TGCGCCAGCAGCCGGGACTCCAATCTCGGAAACACCATATATTTT. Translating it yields CASSRDSNLGNTIYF.

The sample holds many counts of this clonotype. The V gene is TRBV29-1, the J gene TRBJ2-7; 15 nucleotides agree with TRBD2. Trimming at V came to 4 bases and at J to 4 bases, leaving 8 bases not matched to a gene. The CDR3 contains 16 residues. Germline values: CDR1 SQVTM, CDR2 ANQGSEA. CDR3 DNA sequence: TGCAGCGTTGTCGGACTAGCGGGAGGGAAAGCATACGAGCAGTACTTC. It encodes CSVVGLAGGKAYEQYF.

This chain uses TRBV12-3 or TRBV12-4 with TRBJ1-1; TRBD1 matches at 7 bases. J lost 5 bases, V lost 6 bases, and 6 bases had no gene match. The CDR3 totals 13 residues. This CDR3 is CASRGTVSTEAFF. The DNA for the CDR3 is TGTGCCAGCAGGGGGACAGTCAGTACTGAAGCTTTCTTT.

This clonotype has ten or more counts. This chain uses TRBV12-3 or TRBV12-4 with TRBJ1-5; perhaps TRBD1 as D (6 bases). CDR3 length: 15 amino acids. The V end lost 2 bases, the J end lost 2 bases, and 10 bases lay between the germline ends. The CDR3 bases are TGTGCCAGCAGTTTACAGGGGAGGGGCAATCAGCCCCAGCATTTT. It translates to CASSLQGRGNQPQHF.

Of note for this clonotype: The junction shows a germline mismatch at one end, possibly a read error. The CDR3 here is CACSYLGLFNEQFF. Here the CDR3 DNA reads TGTGCCTGCAGTTATTTAGGACTCTTCAATGAGCAGTTCTTC. The chain links TRBV6-5 to TRBJ2-1, with D perhaps matching TRBD2 (5 bases). Looked up from germline, CDR1 is MNHEY and CDR2 is SVGAGI. This CDR3 comprises 14 residues.

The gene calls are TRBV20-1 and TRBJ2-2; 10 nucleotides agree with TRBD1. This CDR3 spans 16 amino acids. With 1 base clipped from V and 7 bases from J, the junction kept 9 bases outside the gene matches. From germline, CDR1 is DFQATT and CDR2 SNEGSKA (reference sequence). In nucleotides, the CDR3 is TGCAGTGCTAGAGCCGGGACAGGGGTATCTGGCGGGGAGCTGTTTTTT. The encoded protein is CSARAGTGVSGGELFF.

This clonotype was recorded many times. The CDR3 nucleotides read TGTGCCAGCCGGCCAGGGAGCAATCAGCCCCAGCATTTT. Its protein is CASRPGSNQPQHF. This chain joins TRBV28 and TRBJ1-5; a weak D match, TRBD1 (5 bases). V shed 8 bases and J shed 1 base, with 9 bases lying between them. Germline CDR1 reads MDHEN; CDR2 reads SYDVKM. This CDR3 comprises 13 residues.

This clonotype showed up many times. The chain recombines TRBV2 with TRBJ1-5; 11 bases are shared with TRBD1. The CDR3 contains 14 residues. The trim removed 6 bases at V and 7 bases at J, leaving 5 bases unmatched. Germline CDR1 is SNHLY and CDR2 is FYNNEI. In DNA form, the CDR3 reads TGTGCCAGCAGCGGACAGGGGGCTAAACAGCCCCAGCATTTT. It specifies CASSGQGAKQPQHF.

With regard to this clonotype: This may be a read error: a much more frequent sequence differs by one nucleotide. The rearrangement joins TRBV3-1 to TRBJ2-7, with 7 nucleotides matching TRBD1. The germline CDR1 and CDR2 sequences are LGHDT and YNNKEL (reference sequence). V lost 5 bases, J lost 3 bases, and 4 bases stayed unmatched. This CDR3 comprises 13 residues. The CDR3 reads CASSDRDSYEQYF. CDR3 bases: TGTGCCAGCAGCGACCGGGACAGCTACGAGCAGTACTTC.